Shown below are 10 T cell receptor beta chains from a single sample sequenced in a study of identical twins. TCRdb ran MiXCR on the 5' RACE reads and lists one entry per CDR3 protein. The sample contains hundreds of thousands of distinct CDR3 sequences, over 8.5% of which appear only once. This sample also appeared in a second study, on yellow fever vaccine responses in identical twins.

Material for sequencing was CD8+ T cells sorted from blood. All receptors derive from a woman under 30 in good health.

This clonotype was seen a handful of times. The J gene is TRBJ2-4, the V gene TRBV7-9; D remains ambiguous. Germline V gene lookup returns CDR1 SEHNR and CDR2 FQNEAQ (reference sequence). Trimming shortened V by 0 bases and J by 1 base, and 4 bases separated the two germline ends. The CDR3 covers 14 residues. This CDR3 reads CASSLAAAKNIQYF. CDR3 DNA sequence: TGTGCCAGCAGCTTAGCCGCGGCCAAAAACATTCAGTACTTC.

This clonotype came up a few times. The chain employs TRBV27 and TRBJ2-1; D remains unclear. V was cut by 2 bases and J by 2 bases, with 13 bases left in between. From germline, CDR1 is MNHEY and CDR2 SMNVEV (reference sequence). CDR3 size: 16 residues. The CDR3 loop reads CASSLPRYITYNEQFF. The CDR3 DNA is TGTGCCAGCAGTTTACCCCGTTACATAACCTACAATGAGCAGTTCTTC.

The chain has TRBV20-1 and TRBJ2-2; D possibly corresponds to TRBD2 (6 bases). The CDR3 loop spans 14 amino acids. Germline values: CDR1 DFQATT, CDR2 SNEGSKA (reference sequence). V was clipped by 0 bases and J by 4 bases, with 9 bases between them. The CDR3 nucleotides are TGCAGTGCTAGAGATTTTAGCGGCACCGGGGAGCTGTTTTTT. This sequence encodes CSARDFSGTGELFF.

This clonotype was counted at least ten times. The rearrangement links TRBV7-6 to TRBJ2-1, with D possibly TRBD2 on 6 matching bases. V gave up 6 bases and J gave up 4 bases, with 10 bases separating them. Germline loops: CDR1 SGHVS, CDR2 FNYEAQ. This CDR3 spans 13 amino acids. The CDR3 is CASRGGGYNEQFF. CDR3 DNA: TGTGCCAGCAGGGGAGGAGGTTACAATGAGCAGTTCTTC.

The CDR3 DNA follows: TGTGCCAGCAGCCCGGGACAGACCACAGATACGCAGTATTTT. It yields the protein CASSPGQTTDTQYF. V is TRBV7-9 and J is TRBJ2-3; 7 nucleotides agree with TRBD1. Trimming at V came to 5 bases and at J to 2 bases, leaving 4 bases not matched to a gene. Germline lookup yields CDR1 SEHNR and CDR2 FQNEAQ (reference sequence). The CDR3 spans 14 residues.

This rearrangement joins TRBV2 to TRBJ2-7, with 7 bases that match TRBD1. Trimming at V came to 8 bases and at J to 6 bases, leaving 4 bases not matched to a gene. The CDR3 runs to 11 residues. Germline assignment: CDR1 SNHLY and CDR2 FYNNEI. The CDR3 spells CASGTETEQYF. The CDR3 region has the DNA TGTGCCAGCGGGACAGAAACCGAGCAGTACTTC. The full variable domain, with the rest looked up from reference TRBV2 and TRBJ2-7, is EPEVTQTPSHQVTQMGQEVILRCVPISNHLYFYWYRQILGQKVEFLVSFYNNEISEKSEIFDDQFSVERPDGSNFTLKIRSTKLEDSAMYFCASGTETEQYFGPGTRLTVT.

This chain links TRBV7-8 with TRBJ2-7; 10 nucleotides match TRBD2. V lost 5 bases to trimming and J lost 0 bases; unmatched junction nucleotides: 10. Germline CDR1 is SGHVS and CDR2 is FQNEAQ. This CDR3 is built from 17 residues. This CDR3 reads CASSPTSPSGSSYEQYF. CDR3 in DNA: TGTGCCAGCAGCCCGACTTCTCCTAGCGGGAGCTCCTACGAGCAGTACTTC.

This clonotype was seen repeatedly, ten times or more. The V call is TRBV29-1, the J call TRBJ2-2; D possibly uses TRBD1 or TRBD2 (6 bases each). V lost 4 bases, J lost 7 bases, and 13 bases lay in between. The CDR3 runs to 13 residues. Germline V gene data show CDR1 as SQVTM and CDR2 as ANQGSEA. CDR3 in DNA: TGCAGCGTTGTATCCGGGGGCCGCGGGGAGCTGTTTTTT. Translation: CSVVSGGRGELFF.

The chain has TRBV3-1 and TRBJ2-2; TRBD2 matches at 10 bases. The CDR3 spans 18 residues. Unmatched junction bases numbered 10, after V lost 3 bases and J lost 3 bases. CDR1 is LGHDT, CDR2 YNNKEL, per germline (reference sequence). Written as DNA, the CDR3 is TGTGCCAGCAGCCACCTAACCCCCCTAGCGGGAGACACCGGGGAGCTGTTTTTT. It specifies CASSHLTPLAGDTGELFF.

The chain couples TRBV28 to TRBJ1-2; D is uncertain. V was trimmed by 3 bases and J by 8 bases, leaving 19 bases between them. The germline gives CDR1 MDHEN, CDR2 SYDVKM. CDR3 length: 15 residues. In nucleotides, the CDR3 is TGTGCCAGCAGTTTCCCAGCGGACCTTCCTCGGGGCTACACCTTC. Translated: CASSFPADLPRGYTF.